Following are 30 T cell receptor beta chains from one sample sequenced in a study of PD-1 blockade in classical Hodgkin lymphoma. Libraries were prepared by immunoSEQ multiplex PCR; TCRdb keeps only in-frame clonotypes and omits some of them. This table holds about 46,000 clones, around 81% found once. All trial patients relapsed after autologous stem cell transplantation. Source: peripheral blood mononuclear cells (PBMCs), taken before the second cycle of nivolumab. The receptors derive from a human donor with classical Hodgkin lymphoma.

This clone is medium-sized in the sample. The rearrangement uses TRBV6-1 and TRBJ2-7, with 11 bases fitting TRBD1. CDR3 size: 13 residues. The V and J ends lost 7 bases and 3 bases, in that order; junction bases with no gene match: 2. The V gene's germline CDR1 is MNHNS and CDR2 SASEGT. As DNA, the CDR3 is TGTGCCAGCACAGGGACAGGGGGCTACGAGCAGTACTTC. Translation gives CASTGTGGYEQYF.

The chain uses TRBV2 and TRBJ1-1, with D uncertain. Germline assignment: CDR1 SNHLY and CDR2 FYNNEI. V was trimmed by 5 bases and J by 1 base, leaving 11 bases between them. CDR3 size: 14 residues. In nucleotides, the CDR3 is TGTGCCAGCAGTTATCTCCCCGAGAACACTGAAGCTTTCTTT. This translates into CASSYLPENTEAFF.

This clone was seen a handful of times. This chain joins TRBV2 and TRBJ1-1, with D unclear. CDR1 is SNHLY, CDR2 FYNNEI, per germline. The CDR3 is made up of 10 amino acids. The V gene lost 10 bases and the J gene lost 0 bases, with 3 bases spanning the gap. The CDR3 loop is CATMNTEAFF. DNA of the CDR3: TGTGCCACCATGAACACTGAAGCTTTCTTT.

The rearrangement joins TRBV10-2 to TRBJ2-1; D may be TRBD2 (5 bases). The ends were cut back, 7 bases at V and 8 bases at J, with 9 bases in the middle. Germline values: CDR1 WSHSY, CDR2 SAAADI. There are 11 residues in the CDR3. This CDR3 is CASKWEHEQFF. CDR3 nucleotide sequence: TGCGCCAGCAAGTGGGAGCATGAGCAGTTCTTC.

The chain links TRBV2 to TRBJ2-3, with no clear D. The germline V gene encodes CDR1 SNHLY and CDR2 FYNNEI. This CDR3 is 13 amino acids long. V gave up 4 bases and J gave up 4 bases, with 9 bases separating them. This CDR3 reads CASSAPGPDTQYF. The CDR3 DNA is TGTGCCAGCAGTGCTCCCGGGCCAGATACGCAGTATTTT. Looking up the rest from reference TRBV2 and TRBJ2-3 gives the full variable domain: EPEVTQTPSHQVTQMGQEVILRCVPISNHLYFYWYRQILGQKVEFLVSFYNNEISEKSEIFDDQFSVERPDGSNFTLKIRSTKLEDSAMYFCASSAPGPDTQYFGPGTRLTVL.

This clone was counted between two and nine times. The chain has TRBV5-4 and TRBJ2-1; D gene ambiguous. This CDR3 has 12 amino acids. Trimming removed 5 bases from V and 6 bases from J, with 9 bases in between. Germline values: CDR1 SGHNT, CDR2 YYREEE (reference sequence). CDR3 bases: TGTGCCAGCAGTCTACAGTTCAATGAGCAGTTCTTC. Its translation is CASSLQFNEQFF.

The chain has TRBV7-2 and TRBJ2-2, with 10 bases aligning to TRBD2. The junction had 6 bases not matched to a gene; V was cut back by 5 bases and J by 0 bases. Germline values: CDR1 SGHTA, CDR2 FQGNSA. The CDR3 extends over 17 amino acids. CDR3 coding DNA: TGTGCCAGCAGCCGGGGACTAGCGCTTGCGAACACCGGGGAGCTGTTTTTT. As protein: CASSRGLALANTGELFF.

The CDR3 loop reads CASSSYRGRGTEAFF. CDR3 in DNA: TGTGCCAGCAGCTCTTACAGGGGGCGCGGGACTGAAGCTTTCTTT. The rearrangement uses TRBV11-2 and TRBJ1-1; 9 positions match TRBD1. Germline V gives CDR1 SGHAT, CDR2 FQNNGV. The CDR3 consists of 15 residues. The V segment lost 4 bases and the J segment 5 bases; nucleotides outside the gene matches: 8. Complete variable domain (other parts from reference TRBV11-2 and TRBJ1-1): EAGVAQSPRYKIIEKRQSVAFWCNPISGHATLYWYQQILGQGPKLLIQFQNNGVVDDSQLPKDRFSAERLKGVDSTLKIQPAKLEDSAVYLCASSSYRGRGTEAFFGQGTRLTVV.

The V and J genes are TRBV4-1 and TRBJ2-1, with 9 positions matching TRBD2. Germline trimming cut 2 bases from V and 0 bases from J; bases unmatched to any gene: 14. Germline CDR1 reads MGHRA; CDR2 reads YSYEKL. The CDR3 runs 20 residues. CDR3 loop: CASSQKTNEYSGSSYNEQFF. The CDR3 nucleotides are TGCGCCAGCAGCCAAAAAACAAACGAGTATAGCGGGAGCTCCTACAATGAGCAGTTCTTC.

V and J are TRBV7-9 and TRBJ1-4, with D perhaps matching TRBD1 (6 bases). In germline, CDR1 is SEHNR, CDR2 FQNEAQ (reference sequence). The ends were cut back, 1 base at V and 3 bases at J, with 9 bases in the middle. The length of the CDR3 is 15 residues. Written as DNA, the CDR3 is TGTGCCAGCAGCTTAGTGGGGGCCTCTAATGAAAAACTGTTTTTT. It encodes CASSLVGASNEKLFF.

This chain connects TRBV5-1 to TRBJ2-1; the match to TRBD1 covers 7 bases. The V and J ends lost 5 bases and 3 bases, in that order; junction bases with no gene match: 5. This CDR3 region has 14 residues. Germline V lookup: CDR1 SGHRS, CDR2 YFSETQ. The CDR3 DNA sequence: TGCGCCAGCAGTCGTCGGGACAGCTACAATGAGCAGTTCTTC. Amino acids: CASSRRDSYNEQFF.

This sequence joins TRBV7-9 and TRBJ2-1; tentative D call: TRBD2 (6 bases). This CDR3 comprises 18 residues. V was pared by 5 bases and J by 5 bases, with 25 bases between. The germline CDR1 and CDR2 sequences are SEHNR and FQNEAQ (reference sequence). CDR3 residues: CASSPLEVGSGRNNEQFF. For the CDR3, the DNA is TGTGCCAGCAGCCCATTAGAGGTCGGCAGCGGGCGGAACAATGAGCAGTTCTTC.

The gene calls are TRBV2 and TRBJ1-6; D unresolved. The V gene's germline CDR1 is SNHLY and CDR2 FYNNEI. CDR3 length equals 13 residues. The germline V and J ends were trimmed by 5 bases and 9 bases, with 11 bases remaining between them. CDR3 in DNA: TGTGCCAGCAGTCTAGGGATTACTTCACCCCTCCACTTT. Translated: CASSLGITSPLHF.

The rearrangement joins TRBV5-1 to TRBJ2-4; D might be TRBD1 (6 bases). Per germline, CDR1 SGHRS and CDR2 YFSETQ. This CDR3 comprises 17 residues. V shed 1 base and J shed 7 bases, with 21 bases lying between them. CDR3 nucleotide sequence: TGCGCCAGCAGCTTGAGGGTAACAGGGAGCGCGGACAACATTCAGTACTTC. Amino acids: CASSLRVTGSADNIQYF.

This chain joins TRBV30 and TRBJ2-7, with 16 bases lining up with TRBD2. Germline trimming cut 3 bases from V and 6 bases from J; bases unmatched to any gene: 11. CDR3 length: 17 residues. Germline V gives CDR1 GTSNPN, CDR2 SVGIG (reference sequence). The CDR3 DNA reads as TGTGCCTGGAGAGCGGGACTAGCGGGAGGGCCGAGTTCCGAGCAGTACTTC. Amino acid sequence: CAWRAGLAGGPSSEQYF.

As to this clone: Other DNA sequences in this specimen translate into the identical CDR3. This chain uses TRBV19 with TRBJ2-2, with TRBD1 matching 11 bases. CDR1 LNHDA and CDR2 SQIVND come from the germline V gene (reference sequence). The CDR3 contains 15 residues. The V segment lost 4 bases and the J segment 5 bases; nucleotides outside the gene matches: 3. CDR3 sequence (DNA): TGTGCCAGTAGTACCGGGACAGGGGGGACCGGGGAGCTGTTTTTT. It translates to CASSTGTGGTGELFF.

This clone has just a few counts. The same CDR3 is also encoded by other DNA sequences in this sample. V usage is TRBV7-2 and J usage is TRBJ1-5; unclear D gene. This CDR3 is built from 13 residues. Germline CDR1 and CDR2: SGHTA and FQGNSA. The V gene lost 3 bases and the J gene lost 5 bases, with 8 bases spanning the gap. CDR3 sequence reads: CASSFLVDQPQHF. The CDR3 region has the DNA TGTGCCAGCAGCTTTTTAGTCGATCAGCCCCAGCATTTT. The complete variable domain, with remaining parts taken from reference TRBV7-2 and TRBJ1-5, reads GAGVSQSPSNKVTEKGKDVELRCDPISGHTALYWYRQSLGQGLEFLIYFQGNSAPDKSGLPSDRFSAERTGGSVSTLTIQRTQQEDSAVYLCASSFLVDQPQHFGDGTRLSIL.

The chain has TRBV6-6 and TRBJ1-4; TRBD1 aligns across 8 bases. Germline V gene data show CDR1 as MNHNY and CDR2 as SVGAGI (reference sequence). V shed 3 bases, J shed 7 bases, and the junction held 4 bases outside the gene matches. The CDR3 sequence is 14 residues long. Here the CDR3 DNA reads TGTGCCAGCAGTTATCGGGGGACAGGTGAAAAACTGTTTTTT. Translating it yields CASSYRGTGEKLFF.

V usage is TRBV5-1 and J usage is TRBJ2-6; no firm D call. Germline V CDR1 and CDR2: SGHRS, YFSETQ. CDR3 length equals 14 residues. V was pared by 4 bases and J by 2 bases, with 7 bases between. CDR3 DNA sequence: TGCGCCAGCAGCCCTTTACCTGGGGCCAACGTCCTGACTTTC. Its translation is CASSPLPGANVLTF.

This chain connects TRBV4-2 to TRBJ2-5; a weak D match, TRBD2 (6 bases). The ends were cut back, 0 bases at V and 4 bases at J, with 18 bases in the middle. CDR3 length: 17 residues. Germline CDR1 and CDR2: LGHNA and YNFKEQ. This CDR3 is CASSQDLTSYLGETQYF. The CDR3 bases are TGTGCCAGCAGCCAAGATCTAACTAGCTATTTAGGAGAGACCCAGTACTTC.

This clone came up a few times. V usage is TRBV19 and J usage is TRBJ1-5; 7 bases fit TRBD1. V dropped 4 bases and J dropped 0; count of bases not matched to a gene: 9. CDR3 length: 17 residues. Looked up from germline, CDR1 is LNHDA and CDR2 is SQIVND (reference sequence). The CDR3 sequence: CASSSSPTGFSNQPQHF. CDR3 nucleotides: TGTGCCAGTAGTAGCTCTCCGACAGGGTTTAGCAATCAGCCCCAGCATTTT.

This chain joins TRBV7-2 and TRBJ1-5; 7 bases fit TRBD1. V shed 6 bases, J shed 1 base, and the junction held 6 bases outside the gene matches. The germline gives CDR1 SGHTA, CDR2 FQGNSA. The CDR3 contains 15 residues. CDR3 sequence (DNA): TGTGCCAGCAGTCCAAACAGGGGAAGCAATCAGCCCCAGCATTTT. It codes for CASSPNRGSNQPQHF. Full variable domain (outside the CDR3, taken from reference TRBV7-2 and TRBJ1-5): GAGVSQSPSNKVTEKGKDVELRCDPISGHTALYWYRQSLGQGLEFLIYFQGNSAPDKSGLPSDRFSAERTGGSVSTLTIQRTQQEDSAVYLCASSPNRGSNQPQHFGDGTRLSIL.

This clone is a singleton in its sample. The chain combines TRBV6-6 with TRBJ1-4; D is unresolved. The V end was cut by 3 bases, the J end by 8 bases, with 13 bases between. CDR1 is MNHNY and CDR2 is SVGAGI in the germline V gene (reference sequence). The CDR3 is 14 residues long. CDR3 sequence (DNA): TGTGCCAGCAGTTATGACGGCAGCAAAGAAAAACTGTTTTTT. Encoded protein: CASSYDGSKEKLFF.

V usage is TRBV19 and J usage is TRBJ2-5, with 7 bases matching TRBD1. With 2 bases clipped from V and 9 bases from J, the junction kept 6 bases outside the gene matches. Germline V gene lookup returns CDR1 LNHDA and CDR2 SQIVND (reference sequence). The CDR3 consists of 13 residues. CDR3 protein: CASSIQGDTAQYF. CDR3 DNA sequence: TGTGCCAGTAGTATACAGGGGGATACGGCCCAGTACTTC.

The chain combines TRBV5-1 with TRBJ1-2, with a weak D call TRBD1 (5 bases). Germline-derived CDR1 and CDR2 are SGHRS and YFSETQ. The CDR3 covers 14 residues. Trimming stripped 0 bases from V and 6 bases from J, with 12 bases between. This CDR3 reads CASSLGQGSNGYTF. The DNA for the CDR3 is TGCGCCAGCAGCTTGGGGCAGGGAAGTAATGGCTACACCTTC.

The chain combines TRBV7-2 with TRBJ1-2; no definite D call. The CDR3 sequence is 14 residues long. Trimming took 4 bases from V and 6 from J, leaving 15 bases between them. Germline V gene data show CDR1 as SGHTA and CDR2 as FQGNSA. Here the CDR3 reads CASSYVKRVHGYTF. The CDR3 DNA follows: TGTGCCAGCAGCTACGTCAAGCGGGTGCATGGCTACACCTTC.

This clone was recorded only once. The genes are TRBV6-6 and TRBJ1-5; TRBD1 might be the D (5 bases). There are 15 residues in the CDR3. Trimming stripped 0 bases from V and 6 bases from J, with 12 bases between. Germline-derived CDR1 and CDR2 are MNHNY and SVGAGI (reference sequence). The chain's CDR3 is CASSYSKGSSQPQHF. The CDR3 DNA sequence: TGTGCCAGCAGTTACTCCAAGGGGTCCTCTCAGCCCCAGCATTTT.

V is TRBV18 and J is TRBJ2-2; 8 positions agree with TRBD1. Germline trimming cut 3 bases from V and 2 bases from J; bases unmatched to any gene: 5. This CDR3 spans 16 amino acids. CDR1 is KGHSH and CDR2 is LQKENI in the germline V gene. This CDR3 is CASSPGTGQNTGELFF. CDR3 bases: TGTGCCAGCTCACCCGGGACAGGCCAAAACACCGGGGAGCTGTTTTTT.

The chain carries TRBV29-1 and TRBJ2-6; possible D gene TRBD1, 6 bases. The V end lost 6 bases, the J end lost 1 base, and 13 bases lay between the germline ends. Germline CDR1 and CDR2: SQVTM and ANQGSEA. The CDR3 length is 15 residues. The CDR3 sequence is CSVRGSVSGANVLTF. As DNA, the CDR3 is TGCAGCGTGAGGGGGAGCGTGTCTGGGGCCAACGTCCTGACTTTC. Variable domain in full (rest from reference TRBV29-1 and TRBJ2-6): SAVISQKPSRDICQRGTSLTIQCQVDSQVTMMFWYRQQPGQSLTLIATANQGSEATYESGFVIDKFPISRPNLTFSTLTVSNMSPEDSSIYLCSVRGSVSGANVLTFGAGSRLTVL.

CDR3 nucleotide sequence: TGTGCCAGCAGCTTAGAGGCCTTTTGGGGAAACAATGAGCAGTTCTTC. Its protein product is CASSLEAFWGNNEQFF. This chain uses TRBV11-1 with TRBJ2-1; D is undetermined. The CDR3 consists of 16 residues. The germline V gene has CDR1 SGHAT and CDR2 FQDESV (reference sequence). V gave up 1 base and J gave up 5 bases, with 15 bases separating them.